Below are 15 T cell receptor beta chains sequenced from a single sample in a study of blood T cell repertoires in COVID-19. Profiled with immunoSEQ multiplex PCR; TCRdb holds only in-frame clones, not every one. The sample consists of about 140,000 clones, approximately 84% of them appearing once. Material: PBMCs or T cells enriched from blood (not recorded which). All receptors derive from a woman aged 18-35 years who had been exposed to COVID-19.

This clone was detected only a few times. V usage is TRBV6-5 and J usage is TRBJ1-2, with D possibly matching TRBD1 (6 bases). The germline V gene has CDR1 MNHEY and CDR2 SVGAGI. V lost 0 bases, J lost 4 bases, and 6 bases lay in between. The CDR3 covers 13 residues. CDR3 region: CASSYSRGYGYTF. CDR3 coding DNA: TGTGCCAGCAGTTACTCCAGGGGCTATGGCTACACCTTC.

This clone was picked up a small number of times. The chain joins TRBV7-2 to TRBJ2-7; D perhaps matches TRBD2 (5 bases). The CDR3 loop spans 12 amino acids. CDR1 SGHTA and CDR2 FQGNSA come from the germline V gene. Trimming shortened V by 5 bases and J by 7 bases, and 12 bases separated the two germline ends. The CDR3: CASSPGIGEQYF. The CDR3 DNA follows: TGTGCCAGCAGCCCGGGGATCGGAGAGCAGTACTTC.

The chain is built from TRBV7-2 and TRBJ2-1; 12 bases are shared with TRBD1. Germline-derived CDR1 and CDR2 are SGHTA and FQGNSA. Trimming at V came to 5 bases and at J to 6 bases, leaving 8 bases not matched to a gene. The CDR3 length is 16 residues. CDR3 nucleotide sequence: TGTGCCAGCAGCCTCACCTCGGGACAGGGGGCCAATGAGCAGTTCTTC. Translating gives CASSLTSGQGANEQFF.

This clone was seen only once. CDR3 protein: CASSTLWGRQETQYF. Here the CDR3 DNA reads TGTGCCAGCAGCACGCTTTGGGGGCGTCAAGAGACCCAGTACTTC. The rearrangement joins TRBV7-8 to TRBJ2-5; D possibly corresponds to TRBD1 (6 bases). Trimming removed 5 bases from V and 2 bases from J, with 15 bases in between. The CDR3 contains 15 residues. Germline lookup yields CDR1 SGHVS and CDR2 FQNEAQ.

The chain has TRBV19 and TRBJ1-1; no definite D call. The V gene lost 1 base and the J gene lost 4 bases, with 7 bases spanning the gap. CDR1 is LNHDA and CDR2 is SQIVND in the germline V gene (reference sequence). The CDR3 consists of 13 residues. Written as DNA, the CDR3 is TGTGCCAGTAGTATAGGGTGGAGCACTGAAGCTTTCTTT. Residues: CASSIGWSTEAFF.

This rearrangement joins TRBV29-1 to TRBJ2-1; 13 bases are shared with TRBD2. Trimming cost V 4 bases and J 4 bases; bases outside gene matches: 10. The germline V gene has CDR1 SQVTM and CDR2 ANQGSEA. The CDR3 totals 17 residues. The CDR3, as DNA: TGCAGCGTTGTGAGGACTAGCGGGAGTCGATTTTACAATGAGCAGTTCTTC. It is translated as CSVVRTSGSRFYNEQFF.

The rearrangement joins TRBV6-2 or TRBV6-3 to TRBJ1-2; possible D gene TRBD1, 6 bases. The germline V gene has CDR1 MNHEY and CDR2 SVGEGT. The germline V and J ends were trimmed by 4 bases and 0 bases, with 15 bases remaining between them. The CDR3 runs to 16 residues. The CDR3 loop reads CASSFPDRPSNYGYTF. The CDR3 DNA sequence: TGTGCCAGCAGTTTCCCGGACAGACCCTCTAACTATGGCTACACCTTC.

J is TRBJ1-2 and V is TRBV19, with D unclear. V lost 11 bases, J lost 1 base, and 17 bases lay in between. The CDR3 sequence is 14 residues long. Germline CDR1 and CDR2: LNHDA and SQIVND (reference sequence). CDR3 bases: TGTGCCTCGAGAGCCGGAGATATTAACTATGGCTACACCTTC. Translating gives CASRAGDINYGYTF.

This chain connects TRBV18 to TRBJ1-5, with D unresolved. CDR1 KGHSH and CDR2 LQKENI come from the germline V gene. V lost 6 bases and J 1 base, leaving 10 bases between the germline ends. The CDR3 is 14 residues long. The DNA for the CDR3 is TGTGCCAGCTCGGGAGAAACAAGCAATCAGCCCCAGCATTTT. Protein product: CASSGETSNQPQHF. The full variable domain, its missing parts supplied by reference TRBV18 and TRBJ1-5, is NAGVMQNPRHLVRRRGQEARLRCSPMKGHSHVYWYRQLPEEGLKFMVYLQKENIIDESGMPKERFSAEFPKEGPSILRIQQVVRGDSAAYFCASSGETSNQPQHFGDGTRLSIL.

The chain uses TRBV4-1 and TRBJ1-5; TRBD1 matches 7 bases. CDR1 is MGHRA, CDR2 YSYEKL, per germline. The CDR3 extends over 14 amino acids. V was pared by 2 bases and J by 7 bases, with 5 bases of the junction left unmatched. The CDR3 reads CASSQTGAVQPQHF. In DNA, the CDR3 is TGCGCCAGCAGCCAAACAGGGGCGGTGCAGCCCCAGCATTTT.

V and J are TRBV7-8 and TRBJ2-7, with 10 bases that match TRBD2. Germline loops: CDR1 SGHVS, CDR2 FQNEAQ. V was clipped by 5 bases and J by 2 bases; unmatched bases: 6. The CDR3 sequence is 15 residues long. CDR3 DNA: TGTGCCAGCAGCCACTTAGCGGGAGGAACCTACGAGCAGTACTTC. It translates to CASSHLAGGTYEQYF.

This clone was recorded only once. This chain links TRBV5-5 with TRBJ1-4, with 7 bases fitting TRBD1. Per germline, CDR1 SGHKS and CDR2 YYEKEE (reference sequence). The CDR3 has 15 amino acids. V shed 4 bases, J shed 5 bases, and the junction held 8 bases outside the gene matches. The CDR3 here is CASSGRTGGNEKLFF. In DNA, the CDR3 is TGTGCCAGCAGCGGTCGGACAGGTGGGAATGAAAAACTGTTTTTT.

This clone has a single count. V usage is TRBV3-1 (or the pseudogene TRBV3-2) and J usage is TRBJ1-2, with TRBD1 matching over 8 bases. The CDR3 is 14 amino acids. CDR1 LGHDT and CDR2 YNNKEL come from the germline V gene (reference sequence). V was clipped by 5 bases and J by 3 bases; unmatched bases: 5. The CDR3 loop reads CASSSGTGHYGYTF. For the CDR3, the DNA is TGTGCCAGCAGCTCTGGGACAGGACACTATGGCTACACCTTC.

This clone was observed once. The genes are TRBV6-2 or TRBV6-3 and TRBJ2-7; 8 nucleotides agree with TRBD1. V was pared by 5 bases and J by 2 bases, with 8 bases of the junction left unmatched. This CDR3 region has 15 residues. CDR1 and CDR2 from the germline V gene are MNHEY and SVGEGT. In DNA form, the CDR3 reads TGTGCCAGCAGTCCAGCCGGGACAGGCCCCTACGAGCAGTACTTC. This sequence encodes CASSPAGTGPYEQYF.

This sequence joins TRBV29-1 and TRBJ1-2, with a tentative D call TRBD1 (6 bases). Germline CDR1 and CDR2: SQVTM and ANQGSEA. The CDR3 is 14 amino acids. The germline V and J ends were trimmed by 3 bases and 1 base, with 12 bases remaining between them. Here the CDR3 DNA reads TGCAGCGTTGACAGGGGAATTGGTAACTATGGCTACACCTTC. This gives the protein CSVDRGIGNYGYTF.